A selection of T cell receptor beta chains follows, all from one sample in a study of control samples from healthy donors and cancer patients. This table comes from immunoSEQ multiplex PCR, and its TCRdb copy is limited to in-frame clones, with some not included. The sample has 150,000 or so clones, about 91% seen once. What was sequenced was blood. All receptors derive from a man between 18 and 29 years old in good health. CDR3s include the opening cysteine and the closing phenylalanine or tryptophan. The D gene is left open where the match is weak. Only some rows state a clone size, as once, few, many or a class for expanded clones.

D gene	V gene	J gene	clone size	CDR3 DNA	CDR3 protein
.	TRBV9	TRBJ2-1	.	TGTGCCAGCAGCGTATATCAGACCGGATTCTCCTACAATGAGCAGTTCTTC	CASSVYQTGFSYNEQFF
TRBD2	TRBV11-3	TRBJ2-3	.	TGTGCCAGCAGCACTGGGACTAGCGGGCACGCAGATACGCAGTATTTT	CASSTGTSGHADTQYF
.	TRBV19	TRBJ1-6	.	TGTGCCAGTAGTTCCGGACAGATGAATAATTCACCCCTCCACTTT	CASSSGQMNNSPLHF
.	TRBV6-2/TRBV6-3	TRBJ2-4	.	TGTGCCAGCAGTAGGGGAAGGCCTCGACCCCCCACGGCCAAAAACATTCAGTACTTC	CASSRGRPRPPTAKNIQYF
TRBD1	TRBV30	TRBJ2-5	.	TGTGCCTGGAACAGGGGTATGGACGGAGAGACCCAGTACTTC	CAWNRGMDGETQYF
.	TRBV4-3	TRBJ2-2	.	TGCGCCAGCAGCCAAGCGTCAGGGCGGTTCACCGGGGAGCTGTTTTTT	CASSQASGRFTGELFF
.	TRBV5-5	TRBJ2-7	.	TGTGCCAGCAGCTTGGACCTCGGGGGCTACGAGCAGTACTTC	CASSLDLGGYEQYF
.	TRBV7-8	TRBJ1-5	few	TGTGCCAGCAGCTTAGGTGCGGGTAAACAGCCCCAGCATTTT	CASSLGAGKQPQHF
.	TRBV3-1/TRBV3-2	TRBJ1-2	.	TGTGCCAGCAGCCCCGAAGCCCTTCAGGGTCGCTACACCTTC	CASSPEALQGRYTF
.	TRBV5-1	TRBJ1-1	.	TGCGCCAGCAGCCTCGAAGGGGGGACCACTGAAGCTTTCTTT	CASSLEGGTTEAFF
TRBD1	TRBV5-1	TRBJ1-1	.	TGCGCCAGCAGCTCATGGGACAGGGGCACTGAAGCTTTCTTT	CASSSWDRGTEAFF
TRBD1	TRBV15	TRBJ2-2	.	TGTGCCACCAGCAGACTAAGGGACAGGGGGGGAACCGGGGAGCTGTTTTTT	CATSRLRDRGGTGELFF
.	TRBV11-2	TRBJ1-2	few	TGTGCCAGCAGCTTAGAGGAGCATGGCTACACCTTC	CASSLEEHGYTF
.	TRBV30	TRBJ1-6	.	TGTGCCTGGGGAGGGAATTCACCCCTCCACTTT	CAWGGNSPLHF
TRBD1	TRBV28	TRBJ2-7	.	TGTGCCAGCAGCCAGGGGGCTAGTTACGAGCAGTACTTC	CASSQGASYEQYF
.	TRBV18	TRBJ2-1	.	TGTGCCAGCTGCACCATGAGAAATGAGCAGTTCTTC	CASCTMRNEQFF
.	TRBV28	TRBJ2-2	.	TGTGCCAGCAGTTTGCTGACCGGGGAGCTGTTTTTT	CASSLLTGELFF
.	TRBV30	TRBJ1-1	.	TGTGCCTGGACCGGGGGGCGAAACGGAGCTTTCTTT	CAWTGGRNGAFF
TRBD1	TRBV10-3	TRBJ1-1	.	TGTGCCATCAGTGAGGGAAAGGACAGGGCGATGAACACTGAAGCTTTCTTT	CAISEGKDRAMNTEAFF
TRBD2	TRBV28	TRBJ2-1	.	TGTGCCAGCAGTTTAATTGGACTAGCGGGGGGGCGGGAGCAGTTCTTC	CASSLIGLAGGREQFF
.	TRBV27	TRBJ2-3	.	TGTGCCAGCAGTTTAACAGGGCGTAGCACAGATACGCAGTATTTT	CASSLTGRSTDTQYF
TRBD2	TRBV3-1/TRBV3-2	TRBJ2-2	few	TGTGCCAGCAGCCAAGGACCGGGACTAGCGGTCACCGGGGAGCTGTTTTTT	CASSQGPGLAVTGELFF
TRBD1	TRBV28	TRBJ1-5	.	TGTGCCAGCAGGTACACAGGGGCGAGCAATCAGCCCCAGCATTTT	CASRYTGASNQPQHF
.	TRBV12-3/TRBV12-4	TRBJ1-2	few	TGTGCCAGCAGTTTAGCCAGGGAAGATGGCTACACCTTC	CASSLAREDGYTF
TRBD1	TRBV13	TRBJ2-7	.	TGTGCCAGCAGCACCGGGACAGGGGACGAGCAGTACTTC	CASSTGTGDEQYF
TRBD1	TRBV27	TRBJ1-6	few	TGTGCCAGCAGTTTAATCCTCACAGGGGGCTCACCCCTCCACTTT	CASSLILTGGSPLHF